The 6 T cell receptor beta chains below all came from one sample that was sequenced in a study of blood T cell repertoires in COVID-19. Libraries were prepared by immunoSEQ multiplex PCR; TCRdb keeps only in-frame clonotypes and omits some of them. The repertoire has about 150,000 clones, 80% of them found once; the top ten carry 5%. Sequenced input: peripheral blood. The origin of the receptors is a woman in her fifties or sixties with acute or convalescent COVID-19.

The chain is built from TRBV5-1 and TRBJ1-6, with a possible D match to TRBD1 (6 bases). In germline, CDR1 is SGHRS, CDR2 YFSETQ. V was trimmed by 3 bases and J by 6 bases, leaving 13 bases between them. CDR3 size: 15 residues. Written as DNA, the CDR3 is TGCGCCAGCAGCTCCCAACAGGGTTCTAATTCACCCCTCCACTTT. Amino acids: CASSSQQGSNSPLHF.

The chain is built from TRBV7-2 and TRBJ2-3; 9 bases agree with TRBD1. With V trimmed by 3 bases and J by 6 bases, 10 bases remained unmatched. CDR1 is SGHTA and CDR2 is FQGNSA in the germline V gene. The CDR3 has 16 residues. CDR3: CASSFSGGQGFDTQYF. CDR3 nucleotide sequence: TGTGCCAGCAGCTTCAGTGGGGGACAGGGTTTCGATACGCAGTATTTT.

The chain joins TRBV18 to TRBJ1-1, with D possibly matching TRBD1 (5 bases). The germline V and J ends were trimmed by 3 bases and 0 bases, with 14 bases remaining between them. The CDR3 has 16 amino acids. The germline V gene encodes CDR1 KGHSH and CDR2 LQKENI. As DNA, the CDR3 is TGTGCCAGCTCACCCCGAGACAGCCGAATGAACACTGAAGCTTTCTTT. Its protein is CASSPRDSRMNTEAFF.

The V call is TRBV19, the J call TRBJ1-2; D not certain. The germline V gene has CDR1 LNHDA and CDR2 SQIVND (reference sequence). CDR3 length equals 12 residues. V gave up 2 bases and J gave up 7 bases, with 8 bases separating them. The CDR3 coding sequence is TGTGCCAGTAGTATATCCGGGGTTGGCTACACCTTC. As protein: CASSISGVGYTF.

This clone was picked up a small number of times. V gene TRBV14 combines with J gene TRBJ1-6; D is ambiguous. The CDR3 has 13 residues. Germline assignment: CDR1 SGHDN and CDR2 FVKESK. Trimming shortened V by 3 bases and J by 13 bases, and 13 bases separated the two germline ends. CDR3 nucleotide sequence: TGTGCCAGCAGCCAGGCGGCGGATCGGCCCCTCCACTTT. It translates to CASSQAADRPLHF.

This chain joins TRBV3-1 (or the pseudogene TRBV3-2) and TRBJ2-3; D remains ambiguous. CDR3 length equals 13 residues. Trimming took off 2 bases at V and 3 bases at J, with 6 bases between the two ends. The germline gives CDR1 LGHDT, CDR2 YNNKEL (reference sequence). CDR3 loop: CASSQFGTDTQYF. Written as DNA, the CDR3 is TGTGCCAGCAGCCAATTCGGTACAGATACGCAGTATTTT.